This entry lists 9 T cell receptor beta chains sequenced from one sample in a study of technical replicates of blood from a handful of donors (dated by TCRdb to about 2017). Library construction relied on the immunoSEQ multiplex PCR assay. TCRdb provides this immuneACCESS table in a form limited to in-frame rearrangements. Some clones are lacking; in checked studies, under half of them reflect an unresolved V gene, and why the rest are absent is not known. Here the sample has 70,000 to 95,000 clones; about nine tenths occur a single time. The leading ten clones occupy 0.3% to 0.45% of the sample. What was sequenced was T cells isolated from PBMCs. The receptor source for this set is a human donor in good health. Some clones in this sample may be carry-over from other donors' samples.

This sequence joins TRBV6-4 and TRBJ2-3, with a weak D call TRBD1 (6 bases). The V and J ends lost 6 bases and 4 bases respectively, with 11 bases between them. Germline assignment: CDR1 MRHNA and CDR2 SNTAGT. The length of the CDR3 is 13 residues. The CDR3 DNA follows: TGTGCCAGCAGCCAGGGGCGTGCAGATACGCAGTATTTT. Protein: CASSQGRADTQYF.

The chain uses TRBV5-1 and TRBJ2-3; TRBD2 aligns across 8 bases. V lost 0 bases and J lost 3; bases outside the gene matches: 15. CDR1 is SGHRS, CDR2 YFSETQ, per germline. This CDR3 spans 19 amino acids. CDR3 sequence reads: CASSLGGPGLVFLTDTQYF. The CDR3 nucleotides are TGCGCCAGCAGCTTGGGTGGGCCGGGACTAGTCTTTCTAACAGATACGCAGTATTTT.

This clone was detected only once. The J gene is TRBJ2-3, the V gene TRBV7-3; 10 nucleotides agree with TRBD2. With 4 bases clipped from V and 6 bases from J, the junction kept 7 bases outside the gene matches. The CDR3 has 15 residues. In germline, CDR1 is SGHTA, CDR2 FQGTGA. CDR3 bases: TGTGCCAGCAGCTCGCCGGGACTAGCGAGTGATACGCAGTATTTT. This translates into CASSSPGLASDTQYF. The variable domain in full, completed from reference TRBV7-3 and TRBJ2-3, reads GAGVSQTPSNKVTEKGKYVELRCDPISGHTALYWYRQSLGQGPEFLIYFQGTGAADDSGLPNDRFFAVRPEGSVSTLKIQRTERGDSAVYLCASSSPGLASDTQYFGPGTRLTVL.

The V gene is TRBV29-1, the J gene TRBJ2-3, with TRBD1 identical over 8 bases. CDR1 SQVTM and CDR2 ANQGSEA come from the germline V gene. This CDR3 has 16 amino acids. V lost 4 bases to trimming and J lost 5 bases; unmatched junction nucleotides: 14. The CDR3 bases are TGCAGCGTTGCCAATTACCAGGGGGCAGTCGGAGATACGCAGTATTTT. Its protein is CSVANYQGAVGDTQYF.

The chain uses TRBV15 and TRBJ2-7; 8 nucleotides match TRBD1. The CDR3 length is 15 residues. V lost 6 bases, J lost 6 bases, and 13 bases stayed unmatched. Germline lookup yields CDR1 LNHNV and CDR2 YYDKDF (reference sequence). The CDR3 DNA reads as TGTGCCACCAGAAACACCAACGGACAGGGCCGCGAGCAGTACTTC. Translating gives CATRNTNGQGREQYF.

The chain combines TRBV5-4 with TRBJ2-7; maybe TRBD2 (7 bases). The germline V and J ends were trimmed by 4 bases and 0 bases, with 14 bases remaining between them. This CDR3 has 15 amino acids. Looked up from germline, CDR1 is SGHNT and CDR2 is YYREEE (reference sequence). CDR3: CASSPGGGVSYEQYF. The CDR3 DNA follows: TGTGCCAGCAGCCCGGGGGGCGGGGTCTCCTACGAGCAGTACTTC. The full variable domain, with the rest looked up from reference TRBV5-4 and TRBJ2-7, is ETGVTQSPTHLIKTRGQQVTLRCSSQSGHNTVSWYQQALGQGPQFIFQYYREEENGRGNFPPRFSGLQFPNYSSELNVNALELDDSALYLCASSPGGGVSYEQYFGPGTRLTVT.

A word on this clone: This CDR3 is also generated by other DNA sequences in the sample. The chain combines TRBV7-2 with TRBJ2-1, with D unclear. Trimming stripped 1 base from V and 4 bases from J, with 2 bases between. This CDR3 comprises 12 residues. Germline V gene sequence: CDR1 SGHTA, CDR2 FQGNSA. Written as DNA, the CDR3 is TGTGCCAGCAGCTTAGTATACAATGAGCAGTTCTTC. This translates into CASSLVYNEQFF.

The rearrangement joins TRBV2 to TRBJ2-1; TRBD1 is a possible D gene (6 bases). The CDR3 spans 13 residues. Germline V gives CDR1 SNHLY, CDR2 FYNNEI. Deletions cut 6 bases from V and 5 bases from J, with 11 bases between. Here the CDR3 reads CASSSGQNNEQFF. For the CDR3, the DNA is TGTGCCAGCAGCTCAGGACAGAACAATGAGCAGTTCTTC. The entire variable domain, with the rest obtained from reference TRBV2 and TRBJ2-1, is as follows: EPEVTQTPSHQVTQMGQEVILRCVPISNHLYFYWYRQILGQKVEFLVSFYNNEISEKSEIFDDQFSVERPDGSNFTLKIRSTKLEDSAMYFCASSSGQNNEQFFGPGTRLTVL.

This chain uses TRBV7-3 with TRBJ2-1; 8 bases match TRBD2. The CDR3 covers 16 residues. The germline gives CDR1 SGHTA, CDR2 FQGTGA. V lost 1 base to trimming and J lost 4 bases; unmatched junction nucleotides: 6. CDR3: CASSLIGSGTYNEQFF. CDR3 bases: TGTGCCAGCAGCTTAATTGGTAGCGGGACATACAATGAGCAGTTCTTC.